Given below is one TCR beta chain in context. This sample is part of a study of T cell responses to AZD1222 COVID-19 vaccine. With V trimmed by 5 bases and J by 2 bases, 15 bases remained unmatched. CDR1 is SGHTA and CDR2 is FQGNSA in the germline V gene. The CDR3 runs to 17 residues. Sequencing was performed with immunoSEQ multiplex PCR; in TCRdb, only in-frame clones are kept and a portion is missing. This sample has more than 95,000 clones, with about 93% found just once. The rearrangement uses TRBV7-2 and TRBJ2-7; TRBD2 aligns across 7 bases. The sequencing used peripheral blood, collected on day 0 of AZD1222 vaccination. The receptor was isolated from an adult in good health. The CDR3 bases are TGTGCCAGCAGCCCCTCCTTGGGACTACCGTCCGCCTACGAGCAGTACTTC. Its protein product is CASSPSLGLPSAYEQYF.